The 4 T cell receptor beta chains listed next were all sequenced from one sample in a study of lymphopenia after photon versus proton radiotherapy. Produced via immunoSEQ multiplex PCR; TCRdb's table is partial and in-frame only. Of 30,000 to 40,000 clones listed, about 93% were seen once; the top ten hold approximately 14%. The sample in question was peripheral blood, obtained from a patient treated with photon-based radiotherapy. The receptor set was obtained from a man aged 60 to 75 with cholangiocarcinoma.

The chain combines TRBV28 with TRBJ2-3; 11 bases agree with TRBD2. Germline CDR1 and CDR2: MDHEN and SYDVKM. CDR3 length: 14 residues. The ends lost 6 bases at V and 2 bases at J; junction bases unmatched: 1. The CDR3 DNA is TGTGCCAGCAGACTAGCGGGAGACACAGATACGCAGTATTTT. Protein product: CASRLAGDTDTQYF.

V gene TRBV28 combines with J gene TRBJ1-5; D is unresolved. The CDR3 sequence is 12 residues long. Germline V gives CDR1 MDHEN, CDR2 SYDVKM. With 3 bases removed from V and 2 bases from J, the gap between germline ends came to 2 bases. In DNA form, the CDR3 reads TGTGCCAGCAGTTTTGGCAATCAGCCCCAGCATTTT. As protein: CASSFGNQPQHF.

J is TRBJ1-4 and V is TRBV28; perhaps TRBD1 as D (5 bases). The CDR3 extends over 12 amino acids. V was shortened by 5 bases and J by 11 bases, with 12 bases between the two germline ends. Germline CDR1 reads MDHEN; CDR2 reads SYDVKM. In DNA form, the CDR3 reads TGTGCCAGCAGTGCTGGGGGAGAGAAACTGTTTTTT. It yields the protein CASSAGGEKLFF. Full variable domain (outside the CDR3, taken from reference TRBV28 and TRBJ1-4): DVKVTQSSRYLVKRTGEKVFLECVQDMDHENMFWYRQDPGLGLRLIYFSYDVKMKEKGDIPEGYSVSREKKERFSLILESASTNQTSMYLCASSAGGEKLFFGSGTQLSVL.

The chain has TRBV6-5 and TRBJ2-5; 11 nucleotides match TRBD2. Unmatched junction bases numbered 1, after V lost 2 bases and J lost 5 bases. The CDR3 runs to 14 residues. Germline V lookup: CDR1 MNHEY, CDR2 SVGAGI. The chain's CDR3 is CASSYRLAGETQYF. The CDR3 DNA is TGTGCCAGCAGTTACAGACTAGCGGGGGAGACCCAGTACTTC.